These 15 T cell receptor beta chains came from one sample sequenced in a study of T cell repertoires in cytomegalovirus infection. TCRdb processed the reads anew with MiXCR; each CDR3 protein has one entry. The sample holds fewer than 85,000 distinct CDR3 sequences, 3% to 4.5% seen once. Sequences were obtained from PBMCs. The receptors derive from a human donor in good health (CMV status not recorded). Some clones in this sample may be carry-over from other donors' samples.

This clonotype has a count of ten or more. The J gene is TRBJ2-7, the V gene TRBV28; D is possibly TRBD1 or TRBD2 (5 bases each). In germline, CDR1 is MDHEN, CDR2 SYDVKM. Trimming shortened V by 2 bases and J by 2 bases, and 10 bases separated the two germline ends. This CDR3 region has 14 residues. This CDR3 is CASSLGDRTYEQYF. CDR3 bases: TGTGCCAGCAGTTTAGGGGACCGGACCTACGAGCAGTACTTC.

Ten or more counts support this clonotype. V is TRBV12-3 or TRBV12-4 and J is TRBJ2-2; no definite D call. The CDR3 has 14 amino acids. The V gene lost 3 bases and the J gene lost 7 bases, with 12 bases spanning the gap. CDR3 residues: CASSFLGQSGELFF. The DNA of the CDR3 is TGTGCCAGCAGTTTCCTGGGTCAGAGCGGGGAGCTGTTTTTT.

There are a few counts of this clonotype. The CDR3 DNA sequence: TGTGCCAGCGGGAGTTGGGACGACCTAGCCAAAAACATTCAGTACTTC. This translates into CASGSWDDLAKNIQYF. The chain couples TRBV7-9 to TRBJ2-4, with D perhaps being TRBD1 or TRBD2 (5 bases each). The CDR3 sequence is 16 residues long. CDR1 SEHNR and CDR2 FQNEAQ come from the germline V gene (reference sequence). Trimming removed 8 bases from V and 0 bases from J, with 17 bases in between.

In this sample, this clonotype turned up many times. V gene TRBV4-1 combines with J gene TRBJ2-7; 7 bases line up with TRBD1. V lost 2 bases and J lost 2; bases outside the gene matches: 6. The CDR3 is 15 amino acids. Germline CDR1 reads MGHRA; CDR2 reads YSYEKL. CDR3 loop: CASSQRTGVTYEQYF. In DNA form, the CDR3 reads TGCGCCAGCAGCCAAAGGACAGGTGTTACCTACGAGCAGTACTTC.

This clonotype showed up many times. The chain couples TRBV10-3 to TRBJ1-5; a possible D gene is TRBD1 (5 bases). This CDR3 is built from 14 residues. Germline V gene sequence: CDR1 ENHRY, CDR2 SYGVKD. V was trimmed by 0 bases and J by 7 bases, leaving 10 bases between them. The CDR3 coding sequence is TGTGCCATCAGTGAGTCATGGGGCGGACAGCCCCAGCATTTT. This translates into CAISESWGGQPQHF.

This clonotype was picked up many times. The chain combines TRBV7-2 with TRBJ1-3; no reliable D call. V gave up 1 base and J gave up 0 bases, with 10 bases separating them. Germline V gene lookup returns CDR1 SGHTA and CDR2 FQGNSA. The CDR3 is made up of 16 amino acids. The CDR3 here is CASSLVSQSSGNTIYF. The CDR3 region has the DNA TGTGCCAGCAGCTTAGTAAGTCAGAGCTCTGGAAACACCATATATTTT.

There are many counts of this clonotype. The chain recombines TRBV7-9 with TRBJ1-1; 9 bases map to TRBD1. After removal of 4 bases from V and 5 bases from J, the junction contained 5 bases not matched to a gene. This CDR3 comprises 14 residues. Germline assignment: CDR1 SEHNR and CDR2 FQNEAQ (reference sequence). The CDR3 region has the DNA TGTGCCAGCAGCTCGACAGGGGGTCAAACTGAAGCTTTCTTT. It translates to CASSSTGGQTEAFF.

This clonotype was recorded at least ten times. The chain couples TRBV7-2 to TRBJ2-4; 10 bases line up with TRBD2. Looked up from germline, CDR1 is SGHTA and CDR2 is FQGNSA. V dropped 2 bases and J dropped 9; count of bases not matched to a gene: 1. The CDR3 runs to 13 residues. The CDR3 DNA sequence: TGTGCCAGCAGCTTACAGCGGGAGGGCATTCAGTACTTC. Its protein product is CASSLQREGIQYF. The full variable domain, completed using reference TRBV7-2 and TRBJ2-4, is GAGVSQSPSNKVTEKGKDVELRCDPISGHTALYWYRQSLGQGLEFLIYFQGNSAPDKSGLPSDRFSAERTGGSVSTLTIQRTQQEDSAVYLCASSLQREGIQYFGAGTRLSVL.

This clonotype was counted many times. CDR3 sequence: CASSRDGANVLTF. For the CDR3, the DNA is TGTGCCAGCAGTAGGGATGGGGCCAACGTCCTGACTTTC. V and J are TRBV12-3 or TRBV12-4 and TRBJ2-6; D is unclear. Trimming removed 5 bases from V and 3 bases from J, with 5 bases in between. CDR3 length: 13 amino acids.

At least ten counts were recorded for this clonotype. In nucleotides, the CDR3 is TGTGCCACCGAGAGACGACAGTACGAGCAGTACTTC. Residues: CATERRQYEQYF. This rearrangement joins TRBV28 to TRBJ2-7, with D perhaps matching TRBD1 (5 bases). Germline CDR1 reads MDHEN; CDR2 reads SYDVKM. Trimming took off 10 bases at V and 4 bases at J, with 14 bases between the two ends. CDR3 length equals 12 residues.

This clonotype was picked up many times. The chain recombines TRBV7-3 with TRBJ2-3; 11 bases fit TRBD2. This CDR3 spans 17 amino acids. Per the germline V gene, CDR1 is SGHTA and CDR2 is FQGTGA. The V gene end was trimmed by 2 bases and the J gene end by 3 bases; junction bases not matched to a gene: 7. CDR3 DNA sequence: TGTGCCAGCAGCTTATCGACACTAGCGGGAGAAACAGATACGCAGTATTTT. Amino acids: CASSLSTLAGETDTQYF.

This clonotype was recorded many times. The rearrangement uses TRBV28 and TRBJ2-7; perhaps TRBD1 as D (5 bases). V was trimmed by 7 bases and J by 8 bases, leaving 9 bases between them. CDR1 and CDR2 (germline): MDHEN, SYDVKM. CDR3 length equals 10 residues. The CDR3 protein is CASKGKKQYF. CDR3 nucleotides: TGTGCCAGCAAGGGGAAGAAGCAGTACTTC. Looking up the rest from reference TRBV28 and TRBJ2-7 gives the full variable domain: DVKVTQSSRYLVKRTGEKVFLECVQDMDHENMFWYRQDPGLGLRLIYFSYDVKMKEKGDIPEGYSVSREKKERFSLILESASTNQTSMYLCASKGKKQYFGPGTRLTVT.

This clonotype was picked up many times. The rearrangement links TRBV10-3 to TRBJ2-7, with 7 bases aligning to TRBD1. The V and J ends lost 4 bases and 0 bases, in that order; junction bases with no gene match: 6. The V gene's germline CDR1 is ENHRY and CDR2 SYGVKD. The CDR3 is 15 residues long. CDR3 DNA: TGTGCCATCAGTGCCGGACAGGCCAGCTCCTACGAGCAGTACTTC. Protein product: CAISAGQASSYEQYF.

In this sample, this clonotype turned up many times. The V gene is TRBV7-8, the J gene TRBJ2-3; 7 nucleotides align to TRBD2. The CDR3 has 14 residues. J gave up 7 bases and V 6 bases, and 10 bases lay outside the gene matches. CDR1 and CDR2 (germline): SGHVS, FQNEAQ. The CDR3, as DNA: TGTGCCAGCAGTCGTGGGGGAGGGCCTAATACGCAGTATTTT. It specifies CASSRGGGPNTQYF.

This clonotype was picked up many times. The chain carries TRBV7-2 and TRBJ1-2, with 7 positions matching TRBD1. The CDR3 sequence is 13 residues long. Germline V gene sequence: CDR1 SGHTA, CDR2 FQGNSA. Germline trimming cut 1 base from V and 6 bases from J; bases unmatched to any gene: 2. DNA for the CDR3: TGTGCCAGCAGCTTAGTAGGGGGCGATGGCTACACCTTC. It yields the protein CASSLVGGDGYTF.